A selection of T cell receptor beta chains follows, all from one sample in a study of OX40 agonist ivuxolimab in advanced cancers. This table comes from immunoSEQ multiplex PCR, and its TCRdb copy is limited to in-frame clones, with some not included. This sample carries 40,000 or so clones, over 75% of them seen once, and the ten largest clones take around 18%. The sequences come from CD4+ or CD8+ T cells sorted from blood, collected in a trial of the OX40 agonist ivuxolimab. These receptors all stem from an adult with an advanced solid tumor such as melanoma, head and neck, liver or kidney cancer. CDR3s include the opening cysteine and the closing phenylalanine or tryptophan. Fields, in order: J gene, clone size, V gene, D gene, CDR3 length, CDR3 DNA, CDR3 protein. D genes are given only for firm matches. Clone size is given for some rows only: seen once, a few or many times, or a class if the clone is expanded.

TRBJ1-1 | - | TRBV11-2 | TRBD1 | 16 | TGTGCCAGCAGCCCCGCGGAGGGGGCCATGAACACTGAAGCTTTCTTT | CASSPAEGAMNTEAFF
TRBJ2-1 | - | TRBV11-2 | - | 13 | TGTGCCAGCAGCGTAATCAGATTTGGGGAGCAGTTCTTC | CASSVIRFGEQFF
TRBJ2-1 | once | TRBV18 | - | 15 | TGTGCCAGCTCACCTGATCTAGCCCGACACAATGAGCAGTTCTTC | CASSPDLARHNEQFF
TRBJ1-5 | - | TRBV4-3 | - | 16 | TGCGCCAGCAGCCAAGATCTTGCAACCCTTGGTCAGCCCCAGCATTTT | CASSQDLATLGQPQHF
TRBJ1-2 | - | TRBV7-9 | - | 14 | TGTGCCAGCAGCCCCCCGGGACATCCGAAGGGCTACACCTTC | CASSPPGHPKGYTF
TRBJ1-1 | - | TRBV2 | TRBD1 | 16 | TGTGCCAGCAGTGAAAGCCAGGGACAGGTTGGGACTGAAGCTTTCTTT | CASSESQGQVGTEAFF
TRBJ2-7 | - | TRBV2 | - | 14 | TGTGCCAGCAGACCCCGACAGAACCTCTACGAGCAGTACTTC | CASRPRQNLYEQYF
TRBJ2-2 | - | TRBV5-4 | - | 12 | TGTGCCAGCAGCACCCCCACCGGGGAGCTGTTTTTT | CASSTPTGELFF
TRBJ2-7 | - | TRBV7-9 | TRBD1 | 15 | TGTGCCAGCAGCCCTCAGACAGGGCCCGGCTACGAGCAGTACTTC | CASSPQTGPGYEQYF
TRBJ1-5 | - | TRBV6-1 | - | 14 | TGTGCCAGCAGTTTAGCTTATAGCAATCAGCCCCAGCATTTT | CASSLAYSNQPQHF
TRBJ1-3 | - | TRBV5-1 | - | 16 | TGCGCCAGCAAATCCCAACCCGGGGATAATGGAAACACCATATATTTT | CASKSQPGDNGNTIYF
TRBJ2-7 | - | TRBV6-5 | - | 14 | TGTGCCAGCACCGTCTCAGGGGAAATCTCCGAGCAGTACTTC | CASTVSGEISEQYF
TRBJ2-2 | - | TRBV4-2 | - | 14 | TGTGCCAGCAGCCCCAACCCGAACACCGGGGAGCTGTTTTTT | CASSPNPNTGELFF
TRBJ2-5 | once | TRBV4-2 | - | 14 | TGTGCCAGCAGCTCGGACAGTGTGCAAGAGACCCAGTACTTC | CASSSDSVQETQYF
TRBJ1-1 | - | TRBV9 | TRBD1 | 15 | TGTGCCAGCAGCGTGGCAGGGGGCCTGGACACTGAAGCTTTCTTT | CASSVAGGLDTEAFF
TRBJ2-5 | - | TRBV11-3 | - | 14 | TGTGCCAGCAGCTTACCGGACAGTCAAGAGACCCAGTACTTC | CASSLPDSQETQYF
TRBJ1-5 | - | TRBV4-3 | - | 14 | TGCGCCAGCAGCCAAGGGTTTGGGACCCAGCCCCAGCATTTT | CASSQGFGTQPQHF